These T cell receptor beta chains were read from a single sample in a study of blood T cell repertoires in COVID-19. Using immunoSEQ multiplex PCR, the repertoire was profiled, and TCRdb retains in-frame clones only, with some absent. The repertoire holds some 130,000 clones, with approximately 83% as singletons. What was sequenced was peripheral blood. These receptors were taken from a woman in her 50s with acute or convalescent COVID-19. The CDR3 runs from the conserved cysteine through the conserved F or W. The D gene is left open where the match is weak. The size field is filled for only some rows; it gives once, few, many or a size class.

d_call clone_size j_call v_call cdr3_nt cdr3_aa
TRBD1 NA TRBJ1-1 TRBV28 TGTGCCAGCAGAACTACAGGGGCTCTAACCTCTGAAGCTTTCTTT CASRTTGALTSEAFF
NA NA TRBJ1-5 TRBV2 TGTGCCAGCAGTGAAGGGCCCAATCAGCCCCAGCATTTT CASSEGPNQPQHF
NA few TRBJ1-1 TRBV5-1 TGCGCCAGCAGCACTACAGGGCGAACTGAAGCTTTCTTT CASSTTGRTEAFF
TRBD1 NA TRBJ2-7 TRBV2 TGTGCCAGCCTTCAAAACAGGGGGGAGCAGTACTTC CASLQNRGEQYF
TRBD2 NA TRBJ2-4 TRBV10-1 TGCGCCAGCAGTGAGCGGGGGGGCGACATTCAGTACTTC CASSERGGDIQYF
NA NA TRBJ1-6 TRBV2 TGTGCCAGCAGACCCCCTGACAGTAATAATTCACCCCTCCACTTT CASRPPDSNNSPLHF
NA NA TRBJ1-6 TRBV9 TGTGCCAGCAGCGTAGGGTCGGGATCGGATTCACCCCTCCACTTT CASSVGSGSDSPLHF
TRBD1 NA TRBJ1-2 TRBV3-1/TRBV3-2 TGTGCCAGCAGCGATCGGGATAAGGGACAGGGGGATGGCTACACCTTC CASSDRDKGQGDGYTF
TRBD2 NA TRBJ2-7 TRBV24-1 TGTGCCACCAGTGATTTTAGCGGGGGGAACGAGCAGTACTTC CATSDFSGGNEQYF
NA NA TRBJ1-1 TRBV11-2 TGTGCCAGCAGCTTGGTGAGGAACACTGAAGCTTTCTTT CASSLVRNTEAFF
NA few TRBJ1-1 TRBV4-1 TGCGCCAGCAGCCAAGATAGGACAACTAACACTGAAGCTTTCTTT CASSQDRTTNTEAFF
NA NA TRBJ2-7 TRBV27 TGTGCCAGCAGTTTCGACGGAGACTACGAGCAGTACTTC CASSFDGDYEQYF
NA NA TRBJ1-5 TRBV3-1/TRBV3-2 TGTGCCAGCAGCCAAGAGATCAGGGATCAGCCCCAGCATTTT CASSQEIRDQPQHF
NA NA TRBJ2-7 TRBV9 TGTGCCAGCAGCGTAAGAGAGGGATACGAGCAGTACTTC CASSVREGYEQYF
NA few TRBJ2-2 TRBV11-2 TGTGCCAGCAGCCCCAGAAGTAACACCGGGGAGCTGTTTTTT CASSPRSNTGELFF
NA NA TRBJ1-4 TRBV10-3 TGTGCCATCAGTGAAGGGTTGAGTACAGGAGTTGAAAAACTGTTTTTT CAISEGLSTGVEKLFF
NA NA TRBJ2-3 TRBV6-5 TGTGCCAGCAGTTACTCGGGCAGCCAAGGGGTAGATACGCAGTATTTT CASSYSGSQGVDTQYF
NA NA TRBJ2-1 TRBV24-1 TGTGCCACCAGTGATCGGACAGCTGGAAATGAGCAGTTCTTC CATSDRTAGNEQFF
TRBD1 NA TRBJ2-7 TRBV6-5 TGTGCCAGCACCAAGACAGGGGCTGAATACGAGCAGTACTTC CASTKTGAEYEQYF
NA NA TRBJ2-5 TRBV6-5 TGTGCCAGCAGGGACAGCCCAGGGGAGACCCAGTACTTC CASRDSPGETQYF
TRBD2 NA TRBJ2-7 TRBV30 TGTGCCTGGAGTGTATCTAGCGGGACGTACGAGCAGTACTTC CAWSVSSGTYEQYF
NA NA TRBJ2-2 TRBV2 TGTGCCAGTCAAGCAAATGCGAACACCGGGGAGCTGTTTTTT CASQANANTGELFF
NA NA TRBJ1-5 TRBV3-1/TRBV3-2 TGTGCCAGCAGCCAAGACGGTGGGGCCCAGCCCCAGCATTTT CASSQDGGAQPQHF
NA NA TRBJ1-4 TRBV9 TGTGCCAGCAGCGTGTCAGCAAGCGTATCTAATGAAAAACTGTTTTTT CASSVSASVSNEKLFF
NA NA TRBJ1-1 TRBV9 TGTGCCAGCAGTCTACGGGGGGACACTGAAGCTTTCTTT CASSLRGDTEAFF
TRBD1 few TRBJ1-2 TRBV19 TGTGCCAGTAGTCTTGGACAGGGACATTTAGGCAATTACGGCTACACCTTC CASSLGQGHLGNYGYTF
TRBD1 NA TRBJ1-5 TRBV7-2 TGTGCCAGCAGCCGGGGGGGACAGGGGATGTTTCAGCCCCAGCATTTT CASSRGGQGMFQPQHF